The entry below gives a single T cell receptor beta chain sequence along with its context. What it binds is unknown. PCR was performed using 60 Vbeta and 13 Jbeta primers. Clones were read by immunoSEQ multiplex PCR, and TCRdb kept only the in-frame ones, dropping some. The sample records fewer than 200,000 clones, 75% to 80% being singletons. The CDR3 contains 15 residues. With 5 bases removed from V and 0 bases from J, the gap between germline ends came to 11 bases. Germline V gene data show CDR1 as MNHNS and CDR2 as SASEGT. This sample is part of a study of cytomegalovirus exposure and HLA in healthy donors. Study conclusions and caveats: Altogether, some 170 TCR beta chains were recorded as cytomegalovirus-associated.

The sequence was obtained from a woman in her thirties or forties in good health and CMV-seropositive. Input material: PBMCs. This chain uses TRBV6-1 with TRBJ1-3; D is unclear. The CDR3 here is CASSITHSSGNTIYF. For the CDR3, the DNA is TGTGCCAGCAGTATTACACATTCCTCTGGAAACACCATATATTTT.